This is a list of T cell receptor beta chains from one sample in a study of T cells in Graves' hyperthyroidism and ophthalmopathy. TCRdb reprocessed the multiplex PCR reads via MiXCR and lists one record per CDR3 protein. The sample contains around 720,000 distinct CDR3 sequences, roughly a third of which appear only once. Input material: blood. These receptors were obtained from a woman aged 40-49 years with Graves' hyperthyroidism. Each CDR3 is given with its conserved first and last residue. The order of the fields is clone size, V gene, D gene, CDR3 length, J gene, CDR3 protein, CDR3 DNA. The D gene is left open where the match is weak. Clone size is stated in some rows and not others, as once, few, many or a class when expanded.

few,TRBV7-2,TRBD1,16,TRBJ2-5,CASSFGNRGVQETQYF,TGTGCCAGCAGCTTCGGCAACAGGGGAGTCCAAGAGACCCAGTACTTC
-,TRBV7-2,TRBD1,14,TRBJ1-2,CASSLDQGAYGYTF,TGTGCCAGCAGCTTAGATCAGGGGGCCTATGGCTACACCTTC
many,TRBV10-3,TRBD1,14,TRBJ2-5,CAISAGTGGETQYF,TGTGCCATCAGTGCAGGGACAGGCGGAGAGACCCAGTACTTC
-,TRBV2,-,18,TRBJ1-5,CASSYPRRPGRYNQPQHF,TGTGCCAGCAGTTACCCACGACGCCCTGGACGGTACAATCAGCCCCAGCATTTT
few,TRBV7-9,TRBD1,17,TRBJ1-2,CASSSRWGTGGDYGYTF,TGTGCCAGCAGCTCGCGATGGGGGACAGGGGGCGACTATGGCTACACCTTC
many,TRBV11-3,-,14,TRBJ2-7,CASSFPGERYEQYF,TGTGCCAGCAGCTTCCCGGGGGAACGGTACGAGCAGTACTTC
many,TRBV27,TRBD1,13,TRBJ1-2,CASSPRTGGGYTF,TGTGCCAGCAGTCCACGGACAGGCGGTGGCTACACCTTC
many,TRBV11-2,TRBD2,16,TRBJ2-5,CASSQGLAGGRETQYF,TGTGCCAGCAGCCAAGGACTAGCGGGGGGGCGAGAGACCCAGTACTTC
few,TRBV20-1,-,12,TRBJ2-7,CSARDYGYEQYF,TGCAGTGCTAGAGATTACGGGTACGAGCAGTACTTC
many,TRBV9,-,12,TRBJ1-1,CASSTRQPEAFF,TGTGCCAGCAGCACTCGACAGCCTGAAGCTTTCTTT
many,TRBV10-3,-,11,TRBJ1-2,CAISDSARDTF,TGTGCCATCAGTGACAGCGCCCGGGACACCTTC
many,TRBV19,-,10,TRBJ1-2,CASWWDGYTF,TGTGCCAGTTGGTGGGATGGCTACACCTTC
many,TRBV7-8,-,14,TRBJ1-1,CASSLGRVGLGAFF,TGTGCCAGCAGCTTAGGGAGAGTAGGCCTCGGAGCTTTCTTT
few,TRBV11-3,-,15,TRBJ2-7,CASFASGHSSHEQYF,TGTGCCAGTTTCGCATCGGGACATTCAAGCCACGAGCAGTACTTC
many,TRBV10-1,TRBD2,14,TRBJ2-5,CASSEAGGGETQYF,TGCGCCAGCAGCGAAGCGGGAGGGGGAGAGACCCAGTACTTC
many,TRBV19,-,15,TRBJ1-1,CASSIQGRAYTEAFF,TGTGCCAGTAGTATCCAGGGTAGGGCTTACACTGAAGCTTTCTTT
few,TRBV7-9,-,16,TRBJ1-2,CASRPGDPGMGYGYTF,TGTGCCAGCAGACCAGGGGACCCGGGTATGGGCTATGGCTACACCTTC
many,TRBV14,-,12,TRBJ1-1,CASSQVTGAVPF,TGTGCCAGCAGCCAAGTTACGGGGGCCGTACCATTT
many,TRBV14,-,11,TRBJ1-1,CASSQGGTAFF,TGTGCCAGCAGCCAAGGAGGCACAGCTTTCTTT
few,TRBV20-1,TRBD1,14,TRBJ2-7,CSARPTGGSYEQYF,TGCAGTGCCAGACCGACAGGGGGCAGTTACGAGCAGTACTTC
-,TRBV29-1,TRBD1,16,TRBJ2-7,CSVGGGLGDRAKEQYF,TGCAGCGTTGGGGGGGGTCTGGGGGACAGGGCGAAAGAGCAGTACTTC
many,TRBV10-2,TRBD2,16,TRBJ2-2,CASSDLAGGPAGELFF,TGCGCCAGCAGTGATCTAGCGGGAGGGCCGGCCGGGGAGCTGTTTTTT
-,TRBV28,TRBD1,13,TRBJ1-2,CASSGTVAYGYTF,TGTGCCAGCAGTGGGACAGTTGCGTATGGCTACACCTTC
-,TRBV10-1,-,13,TRBJ1-4,CASSGGQAGELFF,TGCGCCAGCAGTGGGGGACAAGCCGGAGAACTGTTTTTT
-,TRBV19,-,15,TRBJ1-5,CASSGVPGTNQPQHF,TGTGCCAGTAGCGGAGTACCGGGAACCAATCAGCCCCAGCATTTT
few,TRBV7-2,TRBD2,15,TRBJ2-5,CASSFYPGGGETQYF,TGTGCCAGCAGCTTTTACCCGGGAGGCGGGGAGACCCAGTACTTC
many,TRBV7-9,-,14,TRBJ2-7,CASSRDMMTYEQYF,TGTGCCAGCAGCCGGGACATGATGACCTACGAGCAGTACTTC
-,TRBV15,TRBD1,16,TRBJ1-2,CATSRDPGQGREGYTF,TGTGCCACCAGCAGGGATCCGGGACAGGGAAGAGAGGGCTACACCTTC
-,TRBV10-3,-,12,TRBJ2-5,CAIRRDREAQYF,TGTGCCATCAGGAGAGACAGGGAGGCCCAGTACTTC
few,TRBV5-5,TRBD2,17,TRBJ2-5,CASSQAPGLAGLETQYF,TGCGCCAGCAGCCAAGCCCCGGGACTAGCGGGGTTGGAGACCCAGTACTTC
few,TRBV29-1,-,12,TRBJ2-3,CSAWELTDTQYF,TGCAGCGCGTGGGAGCTTACAGATACGCAGTATTTT
many,TRBV2,-,14,TRBJ2-5,CASKPTSGEETQYF,TGTGCCAGCAAGCCTACTAGTGGTGAAGAGACCCAGTACTTC
-,TRBV19,-,16,TRBJ1-2,CASSIEGHRGNYGYTF,TGTGCCAGTAGTATAGAGGGGCACCGGGGGAACTATGGCTACACCTTC
-,TRBV19,-,14,TRBJ1-4,CASSPRPNPEKLLF,TGTGCCAGTAGTCCCCGACCGAACCCTGAAAAACTGCTTTTT
-,TRBV7-9,TRBD2,16,TRBJ2-7,CASSPPARGRNYEQYF,TGTGCCAGCAGCCCACCCGCCCGCGGGAGGAACTACGAGCAGTACTTC
many,TRBV10-3,-,15,TRBJ2-6,CAISKGGSGANVLTF,TGTGCCATCAGTAAAGGGGGCTCTGGGGCCAACGTCCTGACTTTC
many,TRBV7-9,-,14,TRBJ2-7,CASSPQGSSYEQYF,TGTGCCAGCAGCCCTCAGGGGAGCTCCTACGAGCAGTACTTC
-,TRBV5-5,-,15,TRBJ2-7,CASSVTSLELYEQYF,TGTGCCAGCAGCGTCACCTCCTTAGAGCTCTACGAGCAGTACTTC
few,TRBV7-2,TRBD2,15,TRBJ2-3,CASSLGLAGADTQYF,TGTGCCAGCAGCTTAGGCCTAGCGGGAGCAGATACGCAGTATTTT
-,TRBV7-9,-,15,TRBJ1-4,CASSYLQVSNEKLFF,TGTGCCAGCAGCTACCTTCAAGTTTCTAATGAAAAACTGTTTTTT